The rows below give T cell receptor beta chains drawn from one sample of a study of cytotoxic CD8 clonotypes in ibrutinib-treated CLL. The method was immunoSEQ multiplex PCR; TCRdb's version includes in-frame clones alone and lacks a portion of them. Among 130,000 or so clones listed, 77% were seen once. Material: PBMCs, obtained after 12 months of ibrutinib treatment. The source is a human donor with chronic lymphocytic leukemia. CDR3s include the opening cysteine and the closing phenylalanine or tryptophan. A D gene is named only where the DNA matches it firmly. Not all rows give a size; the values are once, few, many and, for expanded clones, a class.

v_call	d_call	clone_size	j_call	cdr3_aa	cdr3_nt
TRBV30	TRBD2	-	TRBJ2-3	CAWEAGVTDTQYF	TGTGCCTGGGAAGCGGGAGTGACAGATACGCAGTATTTT
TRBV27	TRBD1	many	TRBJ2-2	CASSSPPTGYPGELFF	TGTGCCAGCAGTTCTCCCCCGACAGGGTATCCCGGGGAGCTGTTTTTT
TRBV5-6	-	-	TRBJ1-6	CASSFYSLRLSGSPLHF	TGTGCCAGCAGCTTCTATTCGTTGCGCTTGTCCGGTTCACCCCTCCACTTT
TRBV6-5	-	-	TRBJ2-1	CASSFGTSYNEQFF	TGTGCCAGCAGCTTCGGGACTTCATACAATGAGCAGTTCTTC
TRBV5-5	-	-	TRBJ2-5	CASSLSGGLQETQYF	TGTGCCAGCAGCTTGTCGGGCGGGTTACAAGAGACCCAGTACTTC
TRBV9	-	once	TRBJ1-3	CASSVRASFSGNTIYF	TGTGCCAGCAGCGTTCGGGCTTCCTTCTCTGGAAACACCATATATTTT
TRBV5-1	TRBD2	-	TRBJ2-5	CASSTRGLAGGWETQYF	TGCGCCAGCAGCACTCGGGGACTAGCGGGGGGCTGGGAGACCCAGTACTTC
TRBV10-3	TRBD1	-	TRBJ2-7	CAISKGQGRSYEQYF	TGTGCCATCAGTAAAGGACAGGGGAGGTCCTACGAGCAGTACTTC
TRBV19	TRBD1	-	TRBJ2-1	CASNTADRGEQFF	TGTGCCAGTAACACCGCAGACAGGGGTGAGCAGTTCTTC
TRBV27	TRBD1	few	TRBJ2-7	CASSPPTGTNHEQYF	TGTGCCAGCAGTCCCCCGACAGGGACAAACCACGAGCAGTACTTC
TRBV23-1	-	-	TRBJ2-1	CASRGRKRRFF	TGCGCCAGCAGGGGCCGAAAGCGGCGGTTCTTC
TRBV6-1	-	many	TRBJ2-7	CASREGTSRPEQYF	TGTGCCAGCAGGGAAGGGACAAGTAGGCCCGAGCAGTACTTC
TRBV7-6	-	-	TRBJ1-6	CASSRAIEGSPLHF	TGTGCCAGCAGCCGAGCCATTGAAGGTTCACCCCTCCACTTT
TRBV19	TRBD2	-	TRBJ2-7	CASSMGRAAYEQYF	TGTGCCAGTAGTATGGGGAGGGCAGCCTACGAGCAGTACTTC
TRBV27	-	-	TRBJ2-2	CASSSRKLNTGELFF	TGTGCCAGCAGTTCCAGGAAGTTGAACACCGGGGAGCTGTTTTTT
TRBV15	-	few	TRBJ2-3	CATTQATSTTDTQYF	TGTGCCACCACCCAAGCGACTTCAACCACAGATACGCAGTATTTT
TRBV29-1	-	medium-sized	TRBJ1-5	CSVGVGLNQPQHF	TGCAGCGTTGGTGTCGGATTGAACCAGCCCCAGCATTTT
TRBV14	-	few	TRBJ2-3	CASSQDGGTSTDTQYF	TGTGCCAGCAGCCAAGATGGCGGGACTAGCACAGATACGCAGTATTTT
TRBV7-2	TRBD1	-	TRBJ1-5	CASSLWTGDQPQHF	TGTGCCAGCAGCTTATGGACAGGGGATCAGCCCCAGCATTTT
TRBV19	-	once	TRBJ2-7	CASSGALYEQYF	TGTGCCAGTTCAGGGGCCCTTTACGAGCAGTACTTC
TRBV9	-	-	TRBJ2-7	CASSVDGSEQYF	TGTGCCAGCAGCGTAGATGGCTCCGAGCAGTACTTC
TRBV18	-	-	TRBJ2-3	CASSPLGVGAQTDTQYF	TGTGCCAGCTCACCCTTGGGAGTCGGGGCTCAAACAGATACGCAGTATTTT
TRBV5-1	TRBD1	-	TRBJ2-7	CASSLVSGQGSYEQYF	TGCGCCAGCAGCTTGGTATCGGGACAGGGAAGCTACGAGCAGTACTTC
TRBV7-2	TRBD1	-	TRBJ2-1	CASSLTTGVNEQFF	TGTGCCAGCAGCTTAACGACAGGGGTCAATGAGCAGTTCTTC
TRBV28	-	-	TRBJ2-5	CASSSLTGYQETQYF	TGTGCCAGCAGTTCGCTAACAGGGTACCAAGAGACCCAGTACTTC
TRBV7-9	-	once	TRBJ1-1	CASTLRAENTEAFF	TGTGCCAGCACCCTACGGGCCGAGAACACTGAAGCTTTCTTT
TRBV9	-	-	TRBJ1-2	CASSGGQGLYYGYTF	TGTGCCAGCAGTGGTGGACAAGGCCTTTACTATGGCTACACCTTC
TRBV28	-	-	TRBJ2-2	CASSPPHENTGELFF	TGTGCCAGCAGCCCCCCCCACGAAAACACCGGGGAGCTGTTTTTT
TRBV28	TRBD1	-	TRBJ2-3	CASSGRQGARADTQYF	TGTGCCAGCAGTGGTCGACAGGGGGCCCGGGCAGATACGCAGTATTTT
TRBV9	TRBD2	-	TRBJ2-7	CASSASSGAYEQYF	TGTGCCAGCAGCGCGTCTAGCGGGGCATACGAGCAGTACTTC
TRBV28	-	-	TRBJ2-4	CASSLMEAVAKNIQYF	TGTGCCAGCAGTTTAATGGAGGCTGTAGCCAAAAACATTCAGTACTTC
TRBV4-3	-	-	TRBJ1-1	CASSQGGRGGMNTEAFF	TGCGCCAGCAGCCAAGGAGGTAGAGGGGGGATGAACACTGAAGCTTTCTTT
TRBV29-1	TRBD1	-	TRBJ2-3	CSVRTGTDTQYF	TGCAGCGTCCGGACAGGGACAGATACGCAGTATTTT
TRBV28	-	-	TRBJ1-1	CASSFFAGVGYTEAFF	TGTGCCAGCAGTTTTTTCGCCGGGGTAGGATACACTGAAGCTTTCTTT
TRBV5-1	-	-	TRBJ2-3	CASSFRDLGTDTQYF	TGCGCCAGCAGCTTCCGGGACCTGGGGACAGATACGCAGTATTTT
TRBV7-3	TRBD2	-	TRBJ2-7	CASSLKSGRGYEQYF	TGTGCCAGCAGCTTAAAAAGCGGGAGGGGTTACGAGCAGTACTTC
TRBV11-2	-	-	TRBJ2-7	CASSSGTYEQYF	TGTGCCAGCAGCTCGGGTACCTACGAGCAGTACTTC
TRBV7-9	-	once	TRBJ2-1	CASSSVGGISYNEQFF	TGTGCCAGCAGCTCAGTAGGGGGAATTTCCTACAATGAGCAGTTCTTC
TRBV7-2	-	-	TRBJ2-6	CASSLFGANVLTF	TGTGCCAGCAGCCTATTCGGGGCCAACGTCCTGACTTTC
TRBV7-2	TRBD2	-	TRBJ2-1	CASSGTSVFDEQFF	TGTGCCAGCAGTGGGACTAGCGTCTTCGATGAGCAGTTCTTC
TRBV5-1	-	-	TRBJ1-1	CASTPWPTGNTEAFF	TGCGCCAGCACCCCCTGGCCGACGGGGAACACTGAAGCTTTCTTT
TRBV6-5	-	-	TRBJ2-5	CASSLSRGQETQYF	TGTGCCAGCAGTCTTTCACGGGGGCAAGAGACCCAGTACTTC
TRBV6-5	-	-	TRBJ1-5	CASTSGNQPQHF	TGTGCCAGCACTTCAGGGAATCAGCCCCAGCATTTT
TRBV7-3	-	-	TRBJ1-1	CASSAGQNTEAFF	TGTGCCAGCAGCGCCGGACAGAACACTGAAGCTTTCTTT
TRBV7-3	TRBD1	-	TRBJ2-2	CASSETGAGELFF	TGTGCCAGCAGCGAAACAGGGGCCGGGGAGCTGTTTTTT
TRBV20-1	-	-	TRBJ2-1	CSARNRDEQFF	TGCAGTGCTAGAAACAGGGATGAGCAGTTCTTC
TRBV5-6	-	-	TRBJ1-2	CASSFGGAGYTF	TGTGCCAGCAGCTTTGGGGGTGCTGGCTACACCTTC
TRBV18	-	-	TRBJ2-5	CASSPDQETQYF	TGTGCCAGCTCACCAGACCAAGAGACCCAGTACTTC